The 30 T cell receptor beta chains below all came from one sample that was sequenced in a study of cytomegalovirus exposure and HLA in healthy donors. Primers: 60 Vbeta forward and 13 Jbeta reverse. The protocol was immunoSEQ multiplex PCR, while the TCRdb copy is restricted to in-frame clones and leaves out a portion. The sample carries some 140,000 clones, 70% to 80% recorded once. Material for sequencing was PBMCs. The receptors shown here come from a woman aged 40 to 49 in good health and CMV-seronegative.

Points on this clone: A read error may account for a junction end that differs from germline. The rearrangement joins TRBV7-7 to TRBJ2-5; 9 bases map to TRBD2. The CDR3 has 14 amino acids. In germline, CDR1 is SSHAT, CDR2 FNYEAQ (reference sequence). The CDR3 sequence is CASSPGTSRGTQYF. CDR3 nucleotides: TGTGCTAGCAGCCCAGGGACTAGCCGTGGGACCCAGTACTTC.

The chain recombines TRBV7-9 with TRBJ1-4; D is possibly TRBD1 (5 bases). Looked up from germline, CDR1 is SEHNR and CDR2 is FQNEAQ (reference sequence). Trimming took off 7 bases at V and 7 bases at J, with 25 bases between the two ends. The CDR3 contains 17 residues. For the CDR3, the DNA is TGTGCCAGCACCCCCAAGTCCCCCCACAGGCGGGGTGAAAAACTGTTTTTT. Protein sequence: CASTPKSPHRRGEKLFF.

The rearrangement links TRBV30 to TRBJ1-1; a weak D match, TRBD1 (6 bases). Trimming left V 1 base short and J 4 bases short, with 10 bases between. CDR3 size: 13 residues. CDR1 is GTSNPN, CDR2 SVGIG, per germline (reference sequence). This CDR3 reads CAWSELQGTEAFF. CDR3 nucleotide sequence: TGTGCCTGGAGTGAGCTACAGGGCACTGAAGCTTTCTTT.

The V and J genes are TRBV11-3 and TRBJ1-1; D uncertain. The CDR3 totals 15 residues. CDR1 SGHNT and CDR2 YENEEA come from the germline V gene. Trimming left V 1 base short and J 1 base short, with 10 bases between. The CDR3 nucleotides read TGTGCCAGCAGCTTAGCCCCCGAGGGGAACACTGAAGCTTTCTTT. This translates into CASSLAPEGNTEAFF.

On this clone: The junction departs from germline at one end; a sequencing error may be responsible. J is TRBJ2-5 and V is TRBV2; 7 nucleotides line up with TRBD1. The length of the CDR3 is 11 residues. In germline, CDR1 is SNHLY, CDR2 FYNNEI. This CDR3 reads CGTAQGGTQYF. The CDR3 coding sequence is TGCGGGACAGCACAAGGGGGGACCCAGTACTTC.

The CDR3 DNA is TGTGCCATCAGGGACAGCTTAAATTCACCCCTCCACTTT. Residues: CAIRDSLNSPLHF. The rearrangement links TRBV10-3 to TRBJ1-6; tentatively, D is TRBD1 (6 bases). V was trimmed by 6 bases and J by 7 bases, leaving 10 bases between them. This CDR3 is built from 13 residues. Germline CDR1 reads ENHRY; CDR2 reads SYGVKD.

The chain employs TRBV5-6 and TRBJ2-5, with 12 bases identical to TRBD2. J lost 4 bases, V lost 4 bases, and 2 bases had no gene match. From germline, CDR1 is SGHDT and CDR2 YYEEEE. This CDR3 has 14 residues. This CDR3 reads CASSEGLAGETQYF. The CDR3 coding sequence is TGTGCCAGCAGCGAGGGACTAGCGGGAGAGACCCAGTACTTC.

This rearrangement joins TRBV11-2 to TRBJ2-7, with a weak D call TRBD2 (5 bases). The CDR3 runs 16 residues. The V end was cut by 3 bases, the J end by 3 bases, with 18 bases between. Germline V gives CDR1 SGHAT, CDR2 FQNNGV. DNA of the CDR3: TGTGCCAGCAGCTTTCCCGGACTTCAAGGCGTCTACGAGCAGTACTTC. It yields the protein CASSFPGLQGVYEQYF. Supplemented by reference TRBV11-2 and TRBJ2-7, the full variable domain reads EAGVAQSPRYKIIEKRQSVAFWCNPISGHATLYWYQQILGQGPKLLIQFQNNGVVDDSQLPKDRFSAERLKGVDSTLKIQPAKLEDSAVYLCASSFPGLQGVYEQYFGPGTRLTVT.

The V call is TRBV7-2, the J call TRBJ1-1; maybe TRBD1 (6 bases). Germline V gene sequence: CDR1 SGHTA, CDR2 FQGNSA. V dropped 3 bases and J dropped 4 bases, with 9 bases sitting between them. The length of the CDR3 is 13 residues. The CDR3 protein is CASSFKGGTEAFF. The CDR3 nucleotides are TGTGCCAGCAGCTTTAAAGGGGGCACTGAAGCTTTCTTT.

The chain joins TRBV6-5 to TRBJ1-4; TRBD1 might be the D (6 bases). The CDR3 sequence is 14 residues long. Per germline, CDR1 MNHEY and CDR2 SVGAGI. The V end was cut by 2 bases, the J end by 8 bases, with 12 bases between. The CDR3 protein is CASSYGGAGEKLFF. As DNA, the CDR3 is TGTGCCAGCAGTTACGGGGGGGCTGGAGAAAAACTGTTTTTT.

The chain carries TRBV12-5 and TRBJ2-4; possibly TRBD1 for D (6 bases). Trimming cost V 1 base and J 3 bases, with 13 bases left between them. The CDR3 runs to 16 residues. The germline V gene has CDR1 LGHNT and CDR2 FRNRAP. CDR3 nucleotides: TGTGCTAGTGGTTTGGGGACAGCTACTCACAAAAACATTCAGTACTTC. Amino acids: CASGLGTATHKNIQYF.

This clone appeared a few times. This chain links TRBV29-1 with TRBJ2-3; TRBD1 might be the D (6 bases). Germline CDR1 and CDR2: SQVTM and ANQGSEA. The CDR3 sequence is 14 residues long. V lost 4 bases to trimming and J lost 0 bases, with 11 bases between them. CDR3 sequence reads: CSVVIGGSTDTQYF. The CDR3 DNA follows: TGCAGCGTTGTGATAGGGGGTAGCACAGATACGCAGTATTTT.

The chain links TRBV19 to TRBJ2-1, with 8 positions matching TRBD2. CDR3 length: 13 amino acids. Per germline, CDR1 LNHDA and CDR2 SQIVND (reference sequence). The J segment lost 15 bases and the V segment lost 4 bases, leaving 11 bases of the junction unmatched. CDR3 loop: CASSTSGGAGAFF. Here the CDR3 DNA reads TGTGCCAGTAGTACCTCCGGGGGGGCCGGAGCGTTCTTC. Full variable domain (rest looked up from reference TRBV19 and TRBJ2-1): DGGITQSPKYLFRKEGQNVTLSCEQNLNHDAMYWYRQDPGQGLRLIYYSQIVNDFQKGDIAEGYSVSREKKESFPLTVTSAQKNPTAFYLCASSTSGGAGAFFGPGTRLTVL.

This CDR3 is CASSLKTGEEAFF. DNA for the CDR3: TGCGCCAGCAGCTTGAAAACGGGGGAAGAAGCTTTCTTT. The J gene is TRBJ1-1, the V gene TRBV5-1; D is possibly TRBD1 (5 bases). The length of the CDR3 is 13 residues. Looked up from germline, CDR1 is SGHRS and CDR2 is YFSETQ. The germline V and J ends were trimmed by 1 base and 8 bases, with 12 bases remaining between them.

This chain links TRBV6-5 with TRBJ1-3; 8 nucleotides match TRBD1. The CDR3 runs 13 residues. The V gene's germline CDR1 is MNHEY and CDR2 SVGAGI. Trimming at V came to 7 bases and at J to 7 bases, leaving 6 bases not matched to a gene. CDR3 DNA: TGTGCCAGCATTCCTCAGGGGGCGAACACCATATATTTT. It specifies CASIPQGANTIYF.

The chain recombines TRBV19 with TRBJ1-1; D is uncertain. The V and J ends lost 7 bases and 12 bases respectively, with 15 bases between them. The V gene's germline CDR1 is LNHDA and CDR2 SQIVND (reference sequence). This CDR3 comprises 11 residues. Written as DNA, the CDR3 is TGTGCCAGTACCAGACCGGGAAGGTCTTTCTTT. Translation gives CASTRPGRSFF.

The V call is TRBV19, the J call TRBJ2-5, with D perhaps matching TRBD1 (6 bases). The closer fit of TRBJ2-7 to the DNA end suggests the J call may be wrong. CDR1 and CDR2 (germline): LNHDA, SQIVND (reference sequence). This CDR3 is built from 14 residues. The CDR3 DNA reads TGTGCCAGTAGTATCAGGGGCGGCCCCTACGAGCAGTACTTC. Encoded protein: CASSIRGGPYEQYF.

The chain employs TRBV27 and TRBJ1-5, with 7 bases lining up with TRBD1. V was clipped by 2 bases and J by 2 bases; unmatched bases: 3. Germline values: CDR1 MNHEY, CDR2 SMNVEV (reference sequence). The CDR3 length is 15 residues. CDR3: CASSLEGAGNQPQHF. The CDR3 DNA is TGTGCCAGCAGTTTAGAGGGGGCGGGCAATCAGCCCCAGCATTTT.

The chain uses TRBV4-1 and TRBJ2-4; 8 bases fit TRBD2. This CDR3 is built from 20 residues. The J segment lost 0 bases and the V segment lost 1 base, leaving 14 bases of the junction unmatched. CDR1 is MGHRA and CDR2 is YSYEKL in the germline V gene. The CDR3 nucleotides read TGCGCCAGCAGCCAAGGTGACCGGCGGGAGGCCTTTCTAGCCAAAAACATTCAGTACTTC. It translates to CASSQGDRREAFLAKNIQYF.

The V and J genes are TRBV5-5 and TRBJ1-1; 9 positions match TRBD1. V lost 4 bases, J lost 3 bases, and 4 bases stayed unmatched. Germline V gives CDR1 SGHKS, CDR2 YYEKEE (reference sequence). The CDR3 contains 14 residues. The CDR3 region has the DNA TGTGCCAGCAGCGCCGGGACAGGGCACACTGAAGCTTTCTTT. Its translation: CASSAGTGHTEAFF.

The chain combines TRBV7-9 with TRBJ2-7; 12 nucleotides line up with TRBD1. The J segment lost 0 bases and the V segment lost 4 bases, leaving 4 bases of the junction unmatched. CDR3 size: 16 residues. Germline V lookup: CDR1 SEHNR, CDR2 FQNEAQ (reference sequence). The CDR3, as DNA: TGTGCCAGCAGCTCGGGACAGGGGGCGATCTCCTACGAGCAGTACTTC. Amino acid sequence: CASSSGQGAISYEQYF.

V gene TRBV28 combines with J gene TRBJ1-5; D not certain. Looked up from germline, CDR1 is MDHEN and CDR2 is SYDVKM. This CDR3 has 14 amino acids. Trimming took 8 bases from V and 3 from J, leaving 14 bases between them. CDR3 nucleotide sequence: TGTGCCAGCTGTTACGGGATTTCCAATCAGCCCCAGCATTTT. This codes for CASCYGISNQPQHF.

The chain couples TRBV6-1 to TRBJ2-7; 9 nucleotides line up with TRBD1. Trimming cost V 5 bases and J 3 bases; bases outside gene matches: 2. The CDR3 has 13 amino acids. Germline CDR1 and CDR2: MNHNS and SASEGT. DNA of the CDR3: TGTGCCAGCAGTCAGACAGGGGGCTACGAGCAGTACTTC. It translates to CASSQTGGYEQYF.

This chain connects TRBV5-1 to TRBJ2-5; D is perhaps TRBD2 (5 bases). V was cut by 4 bases and J by 1 base, with 11 bases left in between. From germline, CDR1 is SGHRS and CDR2 YFSETQ. The CDR3 runs 14 residues. In nucleotides, the CDR3 is TGCGCCAGCAGCGGACTGGACGGCCAAGAGACCCAGTACTTC. It translates to CASSGLDGQETQYF.

The CDR3, as DNA: TGTGCCAGCACACGACAGAACACCGGGGAGCTGTTTTTT. Its protein is CASTRQNTGELFF. The rearrangement joins TRBV11-3 to TRBJ2-2; no reliable D call. Trimming took 7 bases from V and 1 from J, leaving 7 bases between them. The CDR3 consists of 13 residues. CDR1 and CDR2 from the germline V gene are SGHNT and YENEEA. Full variable domain (outside the CDR3, taken from reference TRBV11-3 and TRBJ2-2): EAGVVQSPRYKIIEKKQPVAFWCNPISGHNTLYWYLQNLGQGPELLIRYENEEAVDDSQLPKDRFSAERLKGVDSTLKIQPAELGDSAVYLCASTRQNTGELFFGEGSRLTVL.

The chain carries TRBV15 and TRBJ1-5, with 8 positions matching TRBD1. The J segment lost 5 bases and the V segment lost 5 bases, leaving 11 bases of the junction unmatched. The CDR3 contains 16 residues. Germline V gene lookup returns CDR1 LNHNV and CDR2 YYDKDF (reference sequence). The DNA of the CDR3 is TGTGCCACCAGCTCCAAGGGACAGGCGGAATATCAGCCCCAGCATTTT. This codes for CATSSKGQAEYQPQHF.

The chain recombines TRBV5-1 with TRBJ2-5; 11 positions match TRBD2. Germline V CDR1 and CDR2: SGHRS, YFSETQ. This CDR3 spans 15 amino acids. The V and J ends lost 4 bases and 3 bases, in that order; junction bases with no gene match: 5. DNA for the CDR3: TGCGCCAGCAGCCCCGTACTAGCGGGGGAAGAGACCCAGTACTTC. This translates into CASSPVLAGEETQYF.

This chain connects TRBV29-1 to TRBJ1-2; D is possibly TRBD1 (5 bases). The CDR3 sequence is 16 residues long. CDR1 is SQVTM and CDR2 is ANQGSEA in the germline V gene. Trimming left V 3 bases short and J 1 base short, with 18 bases between. In DNA form, the CDR3 reads TGCAGCGTTGATGGGGCTAAAATGAGGAATAACTATGGCTACACCTTC. As protein: CSVDGAKMRNNYGYTF. The whole variable domain, filled in from reference TRBV29-1 and TRBJ1-2, reads SAVISQKPSRDICQRGTSLTIQCQVDSQVTMMFWYRQQPGQSLTLIATANQGSEATYESGFVIDKFPISRPNLTFSTLTVSNMSPEDSSIYLCSVDGAKMRNNYGYTFGSGTRLTVV.

The rearrangement uses TRBV6-4 and TRBJ1-4; 9 bases match TRBD1. The CDR3 is 15 residues long. V lost 5 bases and J lost 7; bases outside the gene matches: 8. Germline assignment: CDR1 MRHNA and CDR2 SNTAGT. CDR3 region: CASSPTGGPGEKLFF. CDR3 in DNA: TGTGCCAGCAGTCCTACAGGGGGCCCCGGTGAAAAACTGTTTTTT.

This clone was recorded only once. CDR3 DNA sequence: TGTGCCAGCAGGACGACACCCGGCTCCTACAATGAGCAGTTCTTC. It codes for CASRTTPGSYNEQFF. V and J are TRBV2 and TRBJ2-1; D uncertain. Germline V CDR1 and CDR2: SNHLY, FYNNEI. The CDR3 loop spans 15 amino acids. V lost 6 bases and J lost 0, with 12 bases in between.